This is a list of T cell receptor beta chains from one sample in a study of T cells after yellow fever vaccination. A single record per CDR3 protein comes from TCRdb applying MiXCR to the 5' RACE reads. The sample consists of 300,000 to 400,000 distinct CDR3 sequences, around 8.1% of them appearing once. Here the sequenced sample was PBMCs, taken roughly seven weeks after the first yellow fever vaccination. The receptors originated from a young man who received the YFV17D yellow fever vaccine. Both conserved end residues are part of each CDR3.

v_call: TRBV7-9
j_call: TRBJ2-1
cdr3_aa: CASSPRNQGVGNEQFF

v_call: TRBV12-3/TRBV12-4
j_call: TRBJ1-1
cdr3_aa: CASSFGGLEAFF

v_call: TRBV5-1
j_call: TRBJ1-1
cdr3_aa: CASSPGQSRFRGTEAFF

v_call: TRBV5-8
j_call: TRBJ1-5
cdr3_aa: CASSSDRGRGSNQPQHF

v_call: TRBV5-1
j_call: TRBJ1-3
cdr3_aa: CASSLGQVGSASGNTIYF

v_call: TRBV24-1
j_call: TRBJ2-1
cdr3_aa: CATANRFSTGARSDEQFF

v_call: TRBV6-2/TRBV6-3
j_call: TRBJ1-2
cdr3_aa: CASSPGQAFRYTF

v_call: TRBV19
j_call: TRBJ1-1
cdr3_aa: CASRTGGGDTEAFF

v_call: TRBV7-9
j_call: TRBJ1-3
cdr3_aa: CASSLLAVTSGNTIYF

v_call: TRBV12-5
j_call: TRBJ2-3
cdr3_aa: CASGSFSQAGSTDTQYF

v_call: TRBV28
j_call: TRBJ1-6
cdr3_aa: CASSSTIQGSPLHF

v_call: TRBV30
j_call: TRBJ2-7
cdr3_aa: CAWSKTTLLGRNEQYF

v_call: TRBV5-1
j_call: TRBJ2-3
cdr3_aa: CASRVGLVGVLDTQYF

v_call: TRBV20-1
j_call: TRBJ1-3
cdr3_aa: CSARGTSGGGNTIYF

v_call: TRBV7-9
j_call: TRBJ2-5
cdr3_aa: CASTLWGQETQYF

v_call: TRBV5-1
j_call: TRBJ1-6
cdr3_aa: CASSLEGTNSPLHF

v_call: TRBV5-4
j_call: TRBJ1-1
cdr3_aa: CASSWREGWTTEAFF

v_call: TRBV10-3
j_call: TRBJ2-7
cdr3_aa: CATSDGSYEQYF

v_call: TRBV6-2/TRBV6-3
j_call: TRBJ2-6
cdr3_aa: CASSSGHGSGANVLTF

v_call: TRBV6-5
j_call: TRBJ2-1
cdr3_aa: CASSSGLAGGLLLVDEQFF

v_call: TRBV5-1
j_call: TRBJ1-1
cdr3_aa: CASSRGDREAFF

v_call: TRBV5-6
j_call: TRBJ1-2
cdr3_aa: CASSFLTGAYSYGYTF

v_call: TRBV19
j_call: TRBJ1-5
cdr3_aa: CASRTQVGGRDQPQHF

v_call: TRBV24-1
j_call: TRBJ2-5
cdr3_aa: CATSDPRGLETQYF

v_call: TRBV25-1
j_call: TRBJ2-2
cdr3_aa: CASSDSLNIGELFF

v_call: TRBV12-3/TRBV12-4
j_call: TRBJ2-1
cdr3_aa: CALRRTGKGEQFF

v_call: TRBV7-9
j_call: TRBJ2-1
cdr3_aa: CASSLDPGDEQFF

v_call: TRBV5-5
j_call: TRBJ1-5
cdr3_aa: CASSLSDRAVGQPQHF

v_call: TRBV10-3
j_call: TRBJ2-5
cdr3_aa: CAIRAPGKETQYF

v_call: TRBV12-3/TRBV12-4
j_call: TRBJ2-1
cdr3_aa: CASSEGQIKQFF

v_call: TRBV12-3/TRBV12-4
j_call: TRBJ2-2
cdr3_aa: CASRPDRGGTGELFF

v_call: TRBV12-3/TRBV12-4
j_call: TRBJ1-6
cdr3_aa: CASSLRPVYNSPLHF

v_call: TRBV12-5
j_call: TRBJ1-2
cdr3_aa: CASGQQGNGYTF

v_call: TRBV20-1
j_call: TRBJ2-5
cdr3_aa: CSARLAGGLRQETQYF

v_call: TRBV5-4
j_call: TRBJ2-1
cdr3_aa: CASSPRIGSNNEQFF

v_call: TRBV4-1
j_call: TRBJ2-1
cdr3_aa: CASSQVGLAGGQGNNEQFF

v_call: TRBV5-1
j_call: TRBJ1-1
cdr3_aa: CASSLEGHTEAFF

v_call: TRBV6-2/TRBV6-3
j_call: TRBJ2-7
cdr3_aa: CASSYSKGSYSYEQYF

v_call: TRBV30
j_call: TRBJ2-4
cdr3_aa: CAWSSPNIQYF

v_call: TRBV27
j_call: TRBJ1-2
cdr3_aa: CASSPLKGVGYGYTF

v_call: TRBV6-2/TRBV6-3
j_call: TRBJ2-5
cdr3_aa: CASSYPFGLLEETQYF

v_call: TRBV5-1
j_call: TRBJ2-5
cdr3_aa: CASSLGQWGPETQYF

v_call: TRBV7-2
j_call: TRBJ2-5
cdr3_aa: CASSLLGRETQYF

v_call: TRBV29-1
j_call: TRBJ2-3
cdr3_aa: CSVEEADRRGDTQYF

v_call: TRBV7-9
j_call: TRBJ2-1
cdr3_aa: CASSPDNEQFF

v_call: TRBV3-1
j_call: TRBJ1-1
cdr3_aa: CASSQEGYHTEAFF

v_call: TRBV7-2
j_call: TRBJ2-3
cdr3_aa: CASSLDGDTQYF

v_call: TRBV5-1
j_call: TRBJ1-4
cdr3_aa: CASSLGPQGNEKLFF

v_call: TRBV10-3
j_call: TRBJ1-5
cdr3_aa: CAISSGGVNQPQHF

v_call: TRBV6-5
j_call: TRBJ2-1
cdr3_aa: CASSYSADEQFF

v_call: TRBV29-1
j_call: TRBJ2-3
cdr3_aa: CSVPTGGGDTQYF

v_call: TRBV3-1
j_call: TRBJ1-6
cdr3_aa: CASSPPGAVRGGSPLHF

v_call: TRBV7-9
j_call: TRBJ2-1
cdr3_aa: CASSIALASYNEQFF

v_call: TRBV12-3/TRBV12-4
j_call: TRBJ2-5
cdr3_aa: CASIPPGSGTQYF

v_call: TRBV12-3/TRBV12-4
j_call: TRBJ1-5
cdr3_aa: CASSLDRGGQPQHF

v_call: TRBV28
j_call: TRBJ2-3
cdr3_aa: CASSFLPHPSGTTDTQYF

v_call: TRBV11-3
j_call: TRBJ2-3
cdr3_aa: CASSWVGEATQYF

v_call: TRBV10-3
j_call: TRBJ2-1
cdr3_aa: CATGTGFNEQFF